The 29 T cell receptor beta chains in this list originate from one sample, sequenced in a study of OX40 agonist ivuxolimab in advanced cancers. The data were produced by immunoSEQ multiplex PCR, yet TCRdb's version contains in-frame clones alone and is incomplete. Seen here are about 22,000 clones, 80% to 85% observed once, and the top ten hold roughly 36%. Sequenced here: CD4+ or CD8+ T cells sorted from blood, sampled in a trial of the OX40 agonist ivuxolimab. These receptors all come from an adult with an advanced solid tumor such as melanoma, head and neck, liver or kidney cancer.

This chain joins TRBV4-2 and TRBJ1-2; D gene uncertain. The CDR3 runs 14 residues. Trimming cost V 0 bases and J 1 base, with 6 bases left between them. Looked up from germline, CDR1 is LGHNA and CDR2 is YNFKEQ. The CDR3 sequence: CASSQEPSNYGYTF. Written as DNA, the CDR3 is TGTGCCAGCAGCCAAGAACCGAGTAACTATGGCTACACCTTC.

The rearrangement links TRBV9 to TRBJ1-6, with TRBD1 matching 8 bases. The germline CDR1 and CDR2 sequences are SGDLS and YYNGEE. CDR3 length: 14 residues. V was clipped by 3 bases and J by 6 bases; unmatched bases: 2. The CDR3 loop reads CASSDRGSNSPLHF. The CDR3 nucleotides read TGTGCCAGCAGCGACAGGGGGAGTAATTCACCCCTCCACTTT.

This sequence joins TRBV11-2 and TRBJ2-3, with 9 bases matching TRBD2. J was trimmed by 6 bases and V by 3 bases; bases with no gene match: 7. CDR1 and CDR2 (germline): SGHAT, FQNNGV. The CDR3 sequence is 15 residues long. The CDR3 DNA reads TGTGCCAGCAGCTTGCTAGCGGGAAATGTGGATACGCAGTATTTT. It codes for CASSLLAGNVDTQYF.

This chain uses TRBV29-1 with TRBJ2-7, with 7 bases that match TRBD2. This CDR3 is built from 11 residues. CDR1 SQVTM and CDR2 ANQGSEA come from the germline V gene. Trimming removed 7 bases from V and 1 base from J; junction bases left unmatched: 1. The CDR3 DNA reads TGCAGCGCCGGGGGGTCCTACGAGCAGTACTTC. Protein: CSAGGSYEQYF.

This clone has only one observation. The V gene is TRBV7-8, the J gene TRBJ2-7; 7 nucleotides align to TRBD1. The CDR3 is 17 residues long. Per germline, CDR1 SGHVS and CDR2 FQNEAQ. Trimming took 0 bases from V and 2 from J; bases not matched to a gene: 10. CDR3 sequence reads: CASSLARDRASTYEQYF. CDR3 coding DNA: TGTGCCAGCAGCTTAGCGAGAGACAGGGCCAGCACCTACGAGCAGTACTTC.

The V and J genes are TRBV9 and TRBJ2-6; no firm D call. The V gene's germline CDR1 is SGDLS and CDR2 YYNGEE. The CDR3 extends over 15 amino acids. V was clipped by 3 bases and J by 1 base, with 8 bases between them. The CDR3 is CASSGARSGANVLTF. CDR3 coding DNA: TGTGCCAGCAGCGGAGCCAGGTCTGGGGCCAACGTCCTGACTTTC.

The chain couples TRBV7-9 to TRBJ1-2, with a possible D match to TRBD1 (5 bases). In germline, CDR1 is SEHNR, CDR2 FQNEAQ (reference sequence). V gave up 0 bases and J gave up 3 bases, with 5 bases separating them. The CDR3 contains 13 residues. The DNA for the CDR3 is TGTGCCAGCAGCTTAGCACAGGACTATGGCTACACCTTC. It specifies CASSLAQDYGYTF.

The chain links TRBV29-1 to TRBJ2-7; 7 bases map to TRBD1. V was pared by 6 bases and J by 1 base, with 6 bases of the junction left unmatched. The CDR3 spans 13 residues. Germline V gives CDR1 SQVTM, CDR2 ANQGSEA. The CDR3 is CSVWTGESYEQYF. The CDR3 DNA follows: TGCAGCGTGTGGACAGGCGAATCCTACGAGCAGTACTTC.

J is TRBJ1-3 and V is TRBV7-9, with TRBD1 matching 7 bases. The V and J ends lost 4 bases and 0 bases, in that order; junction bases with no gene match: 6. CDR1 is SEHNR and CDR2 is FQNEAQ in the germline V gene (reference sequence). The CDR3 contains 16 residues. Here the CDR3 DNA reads TGTGCCAGCAGCTCCTGGACAGGTCCCTCTGGAAACACCATATATTTT. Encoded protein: CASSSWTGPSGNTIYF.

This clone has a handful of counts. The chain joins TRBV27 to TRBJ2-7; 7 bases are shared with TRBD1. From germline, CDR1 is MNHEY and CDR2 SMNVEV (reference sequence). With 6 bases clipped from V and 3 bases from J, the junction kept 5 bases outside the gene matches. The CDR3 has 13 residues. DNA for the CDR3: TGTGCCAGCAGACAGGGGTTCATCTACGAGCAGTACTTC. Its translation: CASRQGFIYEQYF.

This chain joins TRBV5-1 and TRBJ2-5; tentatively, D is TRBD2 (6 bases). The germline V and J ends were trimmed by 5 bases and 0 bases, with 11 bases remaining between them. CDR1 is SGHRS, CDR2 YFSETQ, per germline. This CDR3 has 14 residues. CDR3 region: CASRVGGYQETQYF. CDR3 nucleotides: TGCGCCAGCAGGGTTGGAGGGTACCAAGAGACCCAGTACTTC.

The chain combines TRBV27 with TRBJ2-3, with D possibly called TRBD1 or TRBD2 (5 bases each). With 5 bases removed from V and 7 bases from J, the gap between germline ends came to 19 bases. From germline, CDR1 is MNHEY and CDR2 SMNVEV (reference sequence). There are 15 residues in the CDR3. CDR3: CASSARDRPGHTQYF. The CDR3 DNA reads TGTGCCAGCAGTGCCCGGGACCGCCCGGGCCATACGCAGTATTTT.

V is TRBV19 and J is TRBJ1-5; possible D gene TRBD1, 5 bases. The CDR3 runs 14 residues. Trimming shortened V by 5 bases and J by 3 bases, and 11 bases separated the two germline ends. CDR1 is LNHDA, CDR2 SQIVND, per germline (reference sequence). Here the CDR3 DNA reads TGTGCCAGTAGTTCAGGGTATACCAATCAGCCCCAGCATTTT. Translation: CASSSGYTNQPQHF.

Written as DNA, the CDR3 is TGTGCCAGCAGCCTAGGGGGAGAAGAGACCCAGTACTTC. Translation: CASSLGGEETQYF. The genes are TRBV5-4 and TRBJ2-5; a possible D gene is TRBD1 (6 bases). This CDR3 spans 13 amino acids. Between the trimmed V and J ends, which lost 4 bases and 3 bases, there was a span of 10 bases. CDR1 is SGHNT, CDR2 YYREEE, per germline (reference sequence).

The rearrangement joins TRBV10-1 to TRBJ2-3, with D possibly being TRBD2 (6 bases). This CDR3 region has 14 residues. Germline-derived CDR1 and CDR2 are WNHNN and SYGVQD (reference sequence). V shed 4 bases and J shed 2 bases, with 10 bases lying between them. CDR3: CASSGVADTDTQYF. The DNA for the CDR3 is TGCGCCAGCAGTGGGGTAGCGGACACAGATACGCAGTATTTT.

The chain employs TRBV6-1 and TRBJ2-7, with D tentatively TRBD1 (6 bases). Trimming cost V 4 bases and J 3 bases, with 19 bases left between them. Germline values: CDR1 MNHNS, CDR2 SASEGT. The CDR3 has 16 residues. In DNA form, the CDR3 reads TGTGCCAGCAGTGTACCCGGGACACCGGTGTTCTACGAGCAGTACTTC. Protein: CASSVPGTPVFYEQYF.

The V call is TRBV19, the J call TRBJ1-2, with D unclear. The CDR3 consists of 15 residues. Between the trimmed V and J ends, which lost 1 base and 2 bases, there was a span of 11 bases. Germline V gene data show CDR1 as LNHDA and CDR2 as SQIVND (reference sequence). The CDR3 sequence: CASSIARALNYGYTF. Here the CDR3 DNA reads TGTGCCAGTAGTATAGCCCGGGCCTTAAACTATGGCTACACCTTC.

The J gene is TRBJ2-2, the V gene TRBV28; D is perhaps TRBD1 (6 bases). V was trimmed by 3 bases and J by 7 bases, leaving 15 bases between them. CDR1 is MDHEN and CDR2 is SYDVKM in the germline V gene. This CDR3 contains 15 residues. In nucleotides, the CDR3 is TGTGCCAGCAGTTTGGTACAGGGATCGCTCGGGGAGCTGTTTTTT. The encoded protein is CASSLVQGSLGELFF.

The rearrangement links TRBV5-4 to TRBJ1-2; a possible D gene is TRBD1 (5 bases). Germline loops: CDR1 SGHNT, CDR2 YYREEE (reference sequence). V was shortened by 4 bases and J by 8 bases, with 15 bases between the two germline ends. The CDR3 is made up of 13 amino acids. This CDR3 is CASSGTGAGGYTF. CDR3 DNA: TGTGCCAGCAGCGGGACGGGCGCTGGGGGCTACACCTTC.

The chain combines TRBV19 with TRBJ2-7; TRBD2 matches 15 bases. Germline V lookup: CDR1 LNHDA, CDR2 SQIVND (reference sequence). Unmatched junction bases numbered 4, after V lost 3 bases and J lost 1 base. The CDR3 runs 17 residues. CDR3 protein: CASSMGLAGGRSYEQYF. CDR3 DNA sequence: TGTGCCAGTAGTATGGGACTAGCGGGAGGTCGTTCCTACGAGCAGTACTTC.

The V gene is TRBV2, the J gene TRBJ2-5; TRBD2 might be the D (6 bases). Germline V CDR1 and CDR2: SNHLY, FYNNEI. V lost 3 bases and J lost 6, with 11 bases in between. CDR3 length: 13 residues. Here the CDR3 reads CASSEGGLKTQYF. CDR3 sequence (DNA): TGTGCCAGCAGTGAGGGGGGTTTGAAGACCCAGTACTTC.

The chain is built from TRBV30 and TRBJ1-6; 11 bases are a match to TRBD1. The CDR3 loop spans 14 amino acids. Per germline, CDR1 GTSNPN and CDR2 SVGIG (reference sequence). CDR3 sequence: CASIQGDRGSPLHF. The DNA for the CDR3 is TGTGCATCGATCCAGGGGGACAGGGGGTCACCCCTCCACTTT.

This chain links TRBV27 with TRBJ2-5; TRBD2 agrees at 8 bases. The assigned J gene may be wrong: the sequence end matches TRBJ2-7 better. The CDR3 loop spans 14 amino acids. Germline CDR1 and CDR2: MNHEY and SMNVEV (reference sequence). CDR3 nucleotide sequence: TGTGCCAGCAGTTCCGGGACTAGGGTCTACGAGCAGTACTTC. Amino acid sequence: CASSSGTRVYEQYF.

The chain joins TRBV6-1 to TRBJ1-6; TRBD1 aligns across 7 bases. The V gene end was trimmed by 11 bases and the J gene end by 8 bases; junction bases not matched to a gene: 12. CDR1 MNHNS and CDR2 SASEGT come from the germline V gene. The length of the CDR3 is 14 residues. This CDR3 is CASWGKGADSPLHF. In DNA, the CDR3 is TGTGCCTCGTGGGGGAAGGGGGCGGATTCACCCCTCCACTTT.

The CDR3 DNA is TGTGCCAGCAGCTGGAGAAGCGGGGGGGCTGAGGAGACCCAGTACTTC. Translating gives CASSWRSGGAEETQYF. The J gene is TRBJ2-5, the V gene TRBV7-6; 10 bases are a match to TRBD2. Unmatched junction bases numbered 10, after V lost 4 bases and J lost 5 bases. Germline V gene sequence: CDR1 SGHVS, CDR2 FNYEAQ. CDR3 length: 16 amino acids. Filled out from reference TRBV7-6 and TRBJ2-5, the complete variable domain reads GAGVSQSPRYKVTKRGQDVALRCDPISGHVSLYWYRQALGQGPEFLTYFNYEAQQDKSGLPNDRFSAERPEGSISTLTIQRTEQRDSAMYRCASSWRSGGAEETQYFGPGTRLLVL.

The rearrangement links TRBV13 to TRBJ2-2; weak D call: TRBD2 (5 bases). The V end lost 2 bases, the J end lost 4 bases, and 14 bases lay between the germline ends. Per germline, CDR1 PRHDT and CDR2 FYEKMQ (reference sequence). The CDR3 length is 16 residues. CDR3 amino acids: CASSLRVASSTGELFF. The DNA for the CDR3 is TGTGCCAGCAGCTTAAGGGTAGCGTCCTCCACCGGGGAGCTGTTTTTT. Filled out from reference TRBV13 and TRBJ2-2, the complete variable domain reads AAGVIQSPRHLIKEKRETATLKCYPIPRHDTVYWYQQGPGQDPQFLISFYEKMQSDKGSIPDRFSAQQFSDYHSELNMSSLELGDSALYFCASSLRVASSTGELFFGEGSRLTVL.

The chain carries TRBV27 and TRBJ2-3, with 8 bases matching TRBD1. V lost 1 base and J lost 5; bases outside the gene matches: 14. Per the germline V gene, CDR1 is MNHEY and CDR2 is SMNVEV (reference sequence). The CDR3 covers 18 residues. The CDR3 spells CASSLYGQGMKIIDTQYF. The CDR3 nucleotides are TGTGCCAGCAGTTTATACGGACAGGGAATGAAGATAATAGATACGCAGTATTTT.

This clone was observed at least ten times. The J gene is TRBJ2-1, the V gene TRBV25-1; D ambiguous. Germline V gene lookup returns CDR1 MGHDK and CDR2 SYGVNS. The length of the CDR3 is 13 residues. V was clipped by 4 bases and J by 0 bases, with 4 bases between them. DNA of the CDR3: TGTGCCAGCAGTGGCAGCTCCTACAATGAGCAGTTCTTC. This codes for CASSGSSYNEQFF.

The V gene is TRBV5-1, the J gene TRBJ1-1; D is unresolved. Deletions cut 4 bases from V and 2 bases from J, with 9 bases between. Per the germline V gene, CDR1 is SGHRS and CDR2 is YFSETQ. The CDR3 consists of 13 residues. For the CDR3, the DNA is TGCGCCAGCAGCGCAAGAGATAACACTGAAGCTTTCTTT. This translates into CASSARDNTEAFF.